These T cell receptor beta chains were read from a single sample in a study of control samples from healthy donors and cancer patients. Clones were read by immunoSEQ multiplex PCR, and TCRdb kept only the in-frame ones, dropping some. The sample has 130,000 to 150,000 clones, 91% seen once. Specimen: blood. The receptors originated from a man aged 30 to 39 in good health. The CDR3 runs from the conserved cysteine through the conserved F or W. A D gene is named only where the DNA matches it firmly. Size values are once, few and many counts, or a class for expanded clones, and some rows have none.

CDR3 protein,CDR3 DNA,clone size,D gene,V gene,J gene
CASSYDRAAGEQYF,TGTGCCAGCAGTTACGACCGCGCCGCGGGCGAGCAGTACTTC,-,-,TRBV6-2/TRBV6-3,TRBJ2-7
CASSLEGGLTIYF,TGTGCCAGCAGCTTGGAGGGGGGACTCACCATATATTTT,-,-,TRBV5-5,TRBJ1-3
CASSEGLAGGLAQFF,TGTGCCAGCAGTGAAGGGCTAGCGGGGGGGCTGGCTCAGTTCTTC,-,TRBD2,TRBV6-1,TRBJ2-1
CASSLGGDGADTQYF,TGTGCCAGCAGCTTAGGCGGGGACGGGGCAGATACGCAGTATTTT,-,-,TRBV11-2,TRBJ2-3
CATSAGTGNNSPLHF,TGTGCCACCAGTGCCGGGACAGGGAATAATTCACCCCTCCACTTT,-,TRBD1,TRBV24-1,TRBJ1-6
CASSQPGQGSGNTIYF,TGTGCCAGCAGCCAACCGGGACAGGGTTCTGGAAACACCATATATTTT,once,TRBD1,TRBV4-2,TRBJ1-3
CASSTRASCQSYFNEQFF,TGTGCCAGCAGCACTAGGGCTAGCTGTCAATCCTATTTCAATGAGCAGTTCTTC,-,-,TRBV21-1,TRBJ2-1
CATVNGGNNQPQHF,TGTGCCACCGTCAACGGAGGAAACAATCAGCCCCAGCATTTT,-,-,TRBV10-3,TRBJ1-5
CASSAQGGDQPQHF,TGTGCCAGCAGCGCACAGGGAGGGGATCAGCCCCAGCATTTT,once,-,TRBV11-2,TRBJ1-5
CASSLERSFYGYTF,TGTGCCAGCAGCTTGGAACGATCCTTTTATGGCTACACCTTC,-,-,TRBV5-4,TRBJ1-2
CASSLGYRGTEAFF,TGTGCCAGCAGTTTAGGATACAGGGGCACTGAAGCTTTCTTT,-,TRBD1,TRBV28,TRBJ1-1
CASSIRDRVSPLHF,TGTGCCAGCAGTATCCGGGACAGGGTTTCACCCCTCCACTTT,-,TRBD1,TRBV28,TRBJ1-6
CASSTTRHTQYF,TGTGCCAGCAGCACAACACGGCATACGCAGTATTTT,-,-,TRBV28,TRBJ2-3
CASIPRGEDGYTF,TGTGCCTCAATCCCAAGGGGGGAGGATGGCTACACCTTC,-,-,TRBV30,TRBJ1-2
CASSQPGRDNYGYTF,TGTGCCAGCAGCCAGCCCGGCAGAGATAACTATGGCTACACCTTC,-,-,TRBV4-2,TRBJ1-2
CASSIRGWAEAFF,TGTGCCAGTAGTATAAGGGGATGGGCTGAAGCTTTCTTT,-,-,TRBV19,TRBJ1-1
CATSSRVGNTEAFF,TGTGCCACCAGCAGCAGGGTTGGGAACACTGAAGCTTTCTTT,-,-,TRBV15,TRBJ1-1
CASSFSGQGSYNEQFF,TGTGCCAGCAGCTTTAGTGGACAGGGCTCCTACAATGAGCAGTTCTTC,-,TRBD1,TRBV7-6,TRBJ2-1
CASSSRSGQGTYEQYF,TGTGCCAGCTCGTCACGATCGGGACAGGGTACCTACGAGCAGTACTTC,-,TRBD1,TRBV18,TRBJ2-7
CASSLGQLEAFF,TGTGCCAGCAGCTTAGGTCAGCTTGAAGCTTTCTTT,-,-,TRBV7-9,TRBJ1-1
CASSLFGRATHNEQFF,TGTGCCAGCAGCTTATTCGGCCGCGCAACTCACAATGAGCAGTTCTTC,few,-,TRBV7-2,TRBJ2-1
CASSLETGSYNEQFF,TGTGCCAGCAGCTTGGAAACGGGGAGCTACAATGAGCAGTTCTTC,-,-,TRBV5-8,TRBJ2-1
CASSISLAGGLNEQFF,TGTGCCAGTAGTATCTCACTAGCGGGGGGCTTGAATGAGCAGTTCTTC,once,TRBD2,TRBV19,TRBJ2-1
CASSISRTNYGYTF,TGTGCCAGTAGTATTAGTCGGACTAACTATGGCTACACCTTC,-,-,TRBV19,TRBJ1-2
CASSLVHYEQYF,TGTGCCAGCAGTTTAGTTCATTACGAGCAGTACTTC,-,-,TRBV28,TRBJ2-7
CAWRVRGTEGSPLHF,TGTGCCTGGAGGGTCCGGGGCACTGAGGGATCACCCCTCCACTTT,few,-,TRBV30,TRBJ1-6
CASSQARTGLNTIYF,TGTGCCAGCAGCCAAGCCCGGACAGGGTTAAACACCATATATTTT,-,TRBD1,TRBV14,TRBJ1-3
CASSLYPGLNTEAFF,TGTGCCAGCAGTTTATACCCGGGCTTAAACACTGAAGCTTTCTTT,-,-,TRBV28,TRBJ1-1
CASSPQGHGYTF,TGTGCCAGCAGCCCCCAGGGCCATGGCTACACCTTC,few,-,TRBV5-6,TRBJ1-2
CASSLDSGTDTQYF,TGCGCCAGCAGCTTGGACAGTGGCACAGATACGCAGTATTTT,-,-,TRBV5-1,TRBJ2-3
CASSSMNTEAFF,TGTGCCAGCAGTTCTATGAACACTGAAGCTTTCTTT,-,-,TRBV11-2,TRBJ1-1
CASISTDTQYF,TGTGCCAGCATCTCTACAGATACGCAGTATTTT,-,-,TRBV6-5,TRBJ2-3
CASSLGPGQPNNSPLHF,TGTGCCAGCAGCTTGGGGCCGGGACAGCCTAATAATTCACCCCTCCACTTT,-,TRBD1,TRBV5-6,TRBJ1-6
CASSLYSGTGTDTQYF,TGTGCCAGCAGCTTGTATTCAGGGACAGGCACAGATACGCAGTATTTT,-,TRBD1,TRBV5-6,TRBJ2-3
CASRPLGTTNYGYTF,TGTGCCAGCAGGCCCCTCGGGACAACTAACTATGGCTACACCTTC,-,-,TRBV5-6,TRBJ1-2
CASSEISGTEAFF,TGTGCCAGCAGCGAAATAAGCGGCACTGAAGCTTTCTTT,-,-,TRBV5-6,TRBJ1-1
CASSQTARSGNTIYF,TGTGCCAGCAGCCAGACTGCCCGCTCTGGAAACACCATATATTTT,-,-,TRBV6-5,TRBJ1-3
CASSLGTGVNEQFF,TGCGCCAGCAGCTTGGGGACAGGGGTGAATGAGCAGTTCTTC,-,TRBD1,TRBV5-1,TRBJ2-1
CASSLDRRTADGAEAFF,TGCGCCAGCAGCTTGGATCGGCGGACAGCCGACGGAGCTGAAGCTTTCTTT,-,-,TRBV5-1,TRBJ1-1
CASSLDGNQPQHF,TGTGCCAGCAGCTTGGACGGTAATCAGCCCCAGCATTTT,-,-,TRBV7-8,TRBJ1-5
CASSVNRGNEQFF,TGTGCCAGCAGTGTCAACAGGGGTAATGAGCAGTTCTTC,-,TRBD1,TRBV25-1,TRBJ2-1
CASSLGWNTEAFF,TGTGCCAGCAGCTTGGGCTGGAACACTGAAGCTTTCTTT,-,-,TRBV7-2,TRBJ1-1
CASSPRSGGYPDTQYF,TGTGCCAGCAGCCCTCGTAGCGGGGGGTACCCAGATACGCAGTATTTT,-,TRBD2,TRBV9,TRBJ2-3
CAWSVYSGWEGETQYF,TGTGCCTGGAGTGTGTATTCAGGGTGGGAGGGAGAGACCCAGTACTTC,-,TRBD2,TRBV30,TRBJ2-5
CASSSPGGGKGYTF,TGTGCCAGCAGCTCCCCTGGGGGGGGCAAAGGCTACACCTTC,-,-,TRBV11-2,TRBJ1-2
CASSLDGYGYTF,TGTGCCAGCAGCTTGGACGGCTATGGCTACACCTTC,once,-,TRBV7-9,TRBJ1-2
CASGGWDNEQFF,TGTGCCAGCGGGGGATGGGACAATGAGCAGTTCTTC,-,-,TRBV7-2,TRBJ2-1
CASSRGETQYF,TGTGCCAGCAGCAGAGGGGAGACCCAGTACTTC,many,-,TRBV11-3,TRBJ2-5
CASSTYKLQGGSGETQYF,TGTGCCAGCAGTACCTATAAATTGCAGGGCGGATCGGGGGAGACCCAGTACTTC,-,-,TRBV28,TRBJ2-5
CASISRGANTEAFF,TGTGCCAGCATCTCCAGGGGGGCGAACACTGAAGCTTTCTTT,-,TRBD1,TRBV6-6,TRBJ1-1
CASSIMSGTEAFF,TGTGCCAGTAGTATAATGTCAGGCACTGAAGCTTTCTTT,-,-,TRBV19,TRBJ1-1
CASSKALHNQPQHF,TGTGCCAGCAGTAAAGCTTTGCATAATCAGCCCCAGCATTTT,-,-,TRBV27,TRBJ1-5
CASSPVAGGYDEQFF,TGTGCCAGCAGCCCCGTAGCGGGGGGGTACGATGAGCAGTTCTTC,-,TRBD2,TRBV7-3,TRBJ2-1
CASTFNQAPVEAFF,TGTGCCAGCACCTTCAACCAGGCCCCAGTTGAAGCTTTCTTT,-,-,TRBV19,TRBJ1-1
CATSSHRTRGKQPQHF,TGTGCCACCAGCTCCCACCGAACCAGGGGGAAACAGCCCCAGCATTTT,-,TRBD1,TRBV15,TRBJ1-5
CASSYGQINAYGYTF,TGTGCCAGCAGTTACGGCCAGATCAATGCCTATGGCTACACCTTC,-,-,TRBV6-6,TRBJ1-2
CAWSVGLAGGTDTQYF,TGTGCCTGGAGTGTAGGGCTAGCGGGGGGAACAGATACGCAGTATTTT,-,TRBD2,TRBV30,TRBJ2-3
CASSFSGQAFF,TGCGCCAGCAGCTTTTCCGGCCAAGCTTTCTTT,-,-,TRBV5-1,TRBJ1-1